This T cell receptor (beta chain) was obtained from a study of blood T cell repertoires in COVID-19 (dated by TCRdb to about 2020). Background on the whole study: Samples covering the acute and convalescent phases of COVID-19 were provided by collaborators in the United States, Italy and Spain. The material from the prospective study consisted of cDNA or gDNA derived from T cells, B-cell-depleted T cells, or PBMCs. Subjects who had been exposed to COVID-19, were actively infected with it, or had recovered from it provided the deeply sampled blood TCRbeta repertoires that made up the dataset. The repertoires were made available in a free public database intended to serve as a resource for research on the immune response to SARS-CoV-2. The samples were drawn from two sources: the first 160 participants of the ongoing ImmuneRACE study, and 1,200 or so subjects contributed by 6 global collaborators. Nearly every sample came with metadata listing a de-identified subject ID, COVID-19 status, age in years and sex. HLA class I and class II types, where available, came from metadata supplied by the sample provider rather than from assay-based typing. Findings and caveats that apply to the study as a whole: Clinical and demographic metadata were provided uncurated, with the amount varying by source and participant.

TCRbeta CDR3 regions were amplified from genomic DNA using the immunoSEQ Assay, a bias-controlled multiplex PCR. The original methods were these. Nucleated cell counts per sample were estimated from amplification of reference gene primers within the assay. To quantify the absolute abundance of each unique TCRbeta CDR3 rearrangement, sequence reads were collapsed and filtered. Productive Simpson clonality was computed per sample as the square root of Simpson's diversity index over productive rearrangements. TCRdb obtained this table from immuneACCESS and retained in-frame rearrangements with V and J assigned. These tables miss some clones; where compared with another copy, unresolved V genes account for less than half of the shortfall, and the remainder is unexplained. V and J calls and clone size are copied from that table; D and trimming were computed from the DNA. The sample profile shows around 170,000 clones; roughly 87% of them were found once. The ten largest clones represent about 8.3% of the sample.

This clone appeared a few times. Its antigen is unknown. No base quality values were provided; no much bigger clone lies one nucleotide off. One collaborating source in Seattle enrolled patients while the patients were actively infected and followed the patients over time throughout the course of disease. Each collaborating institution followed its own protocols to collect whole blood in K2EDTA tubes. For TCRbeta analysis, collaborators shipped samples in one of three forms: frozen whole blood, isolated PBMCs, or DNA extracted from either of those sample types. V is cut back by 3 bases and J by 7 bases, with 10 bases in the junction unmatched. Reading from cysteine to phenylalanine, the CDR3 counts 16 amino acids. CDR3 DNA is the only sequence kept; it has 48 bases, read in frame from the first base. From the germline V gene, CDR1 is SGHTA and CDR2 is FQGNSA.

The chain was built from TRBV7-2 and TRBJ2-2, with 8 junctional bases fitting TRBD2. Sequencing used peripheral blood. The source of this sequence is a woman between 65 and 79 years old with COVID-19, enrolled during active disease. The CDR3 region has the sequence CASSFGAGVIVGELFF. The DNA reads TGTGCCAGCAGCTTTGGAGCGGGAGTTATTGTCGGGGAGCTGTTTTTT.